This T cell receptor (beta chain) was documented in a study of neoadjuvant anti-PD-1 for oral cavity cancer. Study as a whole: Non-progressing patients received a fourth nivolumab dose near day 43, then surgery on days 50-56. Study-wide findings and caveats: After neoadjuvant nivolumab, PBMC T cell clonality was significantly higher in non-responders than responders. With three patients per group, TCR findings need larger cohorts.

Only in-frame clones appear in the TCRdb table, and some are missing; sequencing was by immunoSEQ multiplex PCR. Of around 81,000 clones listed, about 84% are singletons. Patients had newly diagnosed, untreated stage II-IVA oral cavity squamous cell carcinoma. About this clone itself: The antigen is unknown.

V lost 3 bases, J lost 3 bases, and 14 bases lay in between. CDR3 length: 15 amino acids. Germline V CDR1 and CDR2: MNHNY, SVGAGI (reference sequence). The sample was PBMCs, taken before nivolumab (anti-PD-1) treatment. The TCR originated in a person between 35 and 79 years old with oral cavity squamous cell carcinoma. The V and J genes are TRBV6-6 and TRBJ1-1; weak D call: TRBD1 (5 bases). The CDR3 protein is CASSYKGSPYTEAFF. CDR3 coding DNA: TGTGCCAGCAGTTATAAGGGGAGTCCTTACACTGAAGCTTTCTTT.